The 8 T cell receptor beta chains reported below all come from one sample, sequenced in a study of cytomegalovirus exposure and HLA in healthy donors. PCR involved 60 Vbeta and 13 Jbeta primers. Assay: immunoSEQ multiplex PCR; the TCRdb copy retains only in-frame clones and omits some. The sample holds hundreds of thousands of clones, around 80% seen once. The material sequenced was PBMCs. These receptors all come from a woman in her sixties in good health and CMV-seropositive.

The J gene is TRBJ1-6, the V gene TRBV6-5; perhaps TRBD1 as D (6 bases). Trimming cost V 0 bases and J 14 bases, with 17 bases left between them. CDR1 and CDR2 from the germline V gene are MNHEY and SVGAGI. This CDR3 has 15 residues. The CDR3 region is CASSYSRQGIKTLHF. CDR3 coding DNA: TGTGCCAGCAGTTACTCGAGGCAGGGGATTAAAACCCTCCACTTT.

CDR3 nucleotides: TGTGCCAGCAGCATCCGGACCAGGGAGGGGGAGACCCAGTACTTC. It codes for CASSIRTREGETQYF. This rearrangement joins TRBV11-2 to TRBJ2-5, with 7 bases aligning to TRBD2. J gave up 5 bases and V 5 bases, and 11 bases lay outside the gene matches. The germline V gene has CDR1 SGHAT and CDR2 FQNNGV. CDR3 length equals 15 residues.

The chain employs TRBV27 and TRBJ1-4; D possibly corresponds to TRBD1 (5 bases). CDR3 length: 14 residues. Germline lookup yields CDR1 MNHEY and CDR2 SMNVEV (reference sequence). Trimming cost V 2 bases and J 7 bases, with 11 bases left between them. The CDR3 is CASSLRWRGEKLFF. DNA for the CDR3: TGTGCCAGCAGTTTACGGTGGAGGGGTGAAAAACTGTTTTTT.

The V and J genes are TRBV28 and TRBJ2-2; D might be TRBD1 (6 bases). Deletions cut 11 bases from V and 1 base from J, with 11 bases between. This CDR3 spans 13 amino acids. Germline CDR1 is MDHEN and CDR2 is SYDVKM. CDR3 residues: CACLGQNTGELFF. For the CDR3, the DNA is TGTGCCTGCTTGGGACAGAACACCGGGGAGCTGTTTTTT.

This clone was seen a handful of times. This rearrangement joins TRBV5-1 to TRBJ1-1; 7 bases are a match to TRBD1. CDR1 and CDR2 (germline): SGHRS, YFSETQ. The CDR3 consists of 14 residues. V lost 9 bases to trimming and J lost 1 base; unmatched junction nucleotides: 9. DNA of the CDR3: TGCGCCACCAGGAGGGGGCTGGGGAACACTGAAGCTTTCTTT. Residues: CATRRGLGNTEAFF.

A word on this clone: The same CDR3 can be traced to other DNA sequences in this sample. The CDR3 sequence is CASSGQGNQPQHF. CDR3 nucleotide sequence: TGTGCCAGCAGTGGACAGGGGAATCAGCCCCAGCATTTT. The chain joins TRBV2 to TRBJ1-5; 8 bases match TRBD1. The CDR3 has 13 residues. Germline CDR1 is SNHLY and CDR2 is FYNNEI. Trimming removed 4 bases from V and 4 bases from J; junction bases left unmatched: 0.

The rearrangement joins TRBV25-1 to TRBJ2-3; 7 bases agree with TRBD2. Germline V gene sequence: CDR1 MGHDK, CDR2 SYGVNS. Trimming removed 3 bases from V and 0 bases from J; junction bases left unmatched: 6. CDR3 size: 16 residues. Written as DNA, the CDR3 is TGTGCCAGCAGTGACTTAACTAGCGCAAGCACAGATACGCAGTATTTT. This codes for CASSDLTSASTDTQYF.

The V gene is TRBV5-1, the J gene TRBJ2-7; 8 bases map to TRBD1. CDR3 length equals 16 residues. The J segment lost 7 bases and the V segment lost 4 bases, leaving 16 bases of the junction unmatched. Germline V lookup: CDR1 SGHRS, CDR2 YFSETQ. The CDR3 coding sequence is TGCGCCAGCAGCCCACGGGCGAGACAGGGGACTGATGAGCAGTACTTC. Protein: CASSPRARQGTDEQYF.